Shown below are 20 T cell receptor beta chains from a single sample sequenced in a study of T-cell memory formation after mild COVID-19. TCRdb recomputed calls from the 5' RACE reads with MiXCR, one row per CDR3 protein. The sample yields approximately 200,000 distinct CDR3 sequences, more than 15% seen once. Input material: PBMCs or a T cell subset sorted from them (not recorded which). All receptors come from an adult woman who had mild COVID-19 (a few samples of this study predate the infection). Cell type and time point are not known.

This clonotype came up many times. This chain uses TRBV29-1 with TRBJ2-3; D uncertain. The V end lost 0 bases, the J end lost 4 bases, and 8 bases lay between the germline ends. Germline V gives CDR1 SQVTM, CDR2 ANQGSEA. The CDR3 has 13 residues. DNA for the CDR3: TGCAGCGTTGAAGACGGTCATTCAGATACGCAGTATTTT. Its translation is CSVEDGHSDTQYF.

The table lists this clonotype with a few counts. The CDR3 DNA reads as TGTGCCAGCAGTGAATCTGAGGGGACAGGGGCCAACGTCCTGACTTTC. Translated: CASSESEGTGANVLTF. The rearrangement uses TRBV25-1 and TRBJ2-6; possible D gene TRBD1, 6 bases. Germline CDR1 reads MGHDK; CDR2 reads SYGVNS. V was cut by 1 base and J by 4 bases, with 11 bases left in between. There are 16 residues in the CDR3.

The sample holds a few counts of this clonotype. The chain joins TRBV20-1 to TRBJ2-1; 16 nucleotides match TRBD2. The CDR3 sequence is 17 residues long. Germline V gives CDR1 DFQATT, CDR2 SNEGSKA (reference sequence). Trimming cost V 5 bases and J 7 bases; bases outside gene matches: 11. The CDR3 reads CSADNVGLAGGRNEQFF. The CDR3 bases are TGCAGTGCTGACAACGTGGGACTAGCGGGAGGGAGGAATGAGCAGTTCTTC.

A few counts support this clonotype. The genes are TRBV21-1 and TRBJ2-1; TRBD2 was called by the table and not checked on the DNA. TRBV21-1 is a recognized pseudogene. This CDR3 has 19 residues. CDR3 DNA: TGTGCCAGCACCGCCAGGGCTAGCGGGGAGAACCCTACCTACAATGAGCAGTTCTTC. As protein: CASTARASGENPTYNEQFF.

The V call is TRBV6-5, the J call TRBJ2-3; tentatively, D is TRBD2 (5 bases). Germline CDR1 is MNHEY and CDR2 is SVGAGI. V lost 9 bases and J 0 bases, leaving 10 bases between the germline ends. This CDR3 is built from 13 residues. The chain's CDR3 is CASRLPSTDTQYF. CDR3 in DNA: TGTGCCAGTCGACTACCTAGCACAGATACGCAGTATTTT.

CDR3 in DNA: TGTGCCAGCAGTTTTAGACAGGGGCGTGGGTACGAAAAACTGTTTTTT. It codes for CASSFRQGRGYEKLFF. The chain has TRBV12-3 or TRBV12-4 and TRBJ1-4; 8 bases agree with TRBD1. V shed 3 bases, J shed 8 bases, and the junction held 11 bases outside the gene matches. This CDR3 has 16 residues.

There are a few counts of this clonotype. The V and J genes are TRBV10-3 and TRBJ2-1; 7 positions agree with TRBD2. This CDR3 is 13 amino acids long. Per the germline V gene, CDR1 is ENHRY and CDR2 is SYGVKD. J gave up 5 bases and V 6 bases, and 4 bases lay outside the gene matches. For the CDR3, the DNA is TGTGCCATCAGCCGACTAGCCAACAATGAGCAGTTCTTC. This sequence encodes CAISRLANNEQFF.

This clonotype has just a few counts. The V and J genes are TRBV2 and TRBJ2-6; D possibly corresponds to TRBD1 (5 bases). V was clipped by 3 bases and J by 4 bases, with 10 bases between them. CDR3 length equals 15 residues. The germline gives CDR1 SNHLY, CDR2 FYNNEI. The CDR3 nucleotides read TGTGCCAGCAGTGACAGGGCTTCCGGGGCCAACGTCCTGACTTTC. Translating it yields CASSDRASGANVLTF. Based on the CDR3 plus reference TRBV2 and TRBJ2-6, the full variable domain is EPEVTQTPSHQVTQMGQEVILRCVPISNHLYFYWYRQILGQKVEFLVSFYNNEISEKSEIFDDQFSVERPDGSNFTLKIRSTKLEDSAMYFCASSDRASGANVLTFGAGSRLTVL.

This clonotype was counted a few times. The rearrangement links TRBV5-1 to TRBJ1-1, with D maybe TRBD1 (6 bases). Germline CDR1 reads SGHRS; CDR2 reads YFSETQ. The CDR3 covers 16 residues. V was clipped by 0 bases and J by 2 bases, with 14 bases between them. CDR3 amino acids: CASSLDMAGANTEAFF. For the CDR3, the DNA is TGCGCCAGCAGCTTGGATATGGCAGGGGCAAACACTGAAGCTTTCTTT.

This clonotype was seen repeatedly, ten times or more. The CDR3 DNA is TGTGCCAGCAGCCCAACTAGCACTGGGGCCAACGTCCTGACTTTC. Translating it yields CASSPTSTGANVLTF. V gene TRBV7-3 combines with J gene TRBJ2-6, with D perhaps matching TRBD2 (6 bases). Trimming stripped 5 bases from V and 2 bases from J, with 10 bases between. The germline CDR1 and CDR2 sequences are SGHTA and FQGTGA. The CDR3 is made up of 15 amino acids.

The rearrangement uses TRBV4-2 and TRBJ1-3; perhaps TRBD1 as D (5 bases). V gave up 3 bases and J gave up 0 bases, with 15 bases separating them. Germline CDR1 and CDR2: LGHNA and YNFKEQ. There are 17 residues in the CDR3. CDR3 loop: CASSQPDPGGSGNTIYF. The DNA for the CDR3 is TGTGCCAGCAGCCAGCCAGATCCGGGGGGCTCTGGAAACACCATATATTTT.

This clonotype showed up many times. The chain joins TRBV30 to TRBJ1-2, with D maybe TRBD1 (6 bases). Germline-derived CDR1 and CDR2 are GTSNPN and SVGIG (reference sequence). The CDR3 has 14 amino acids. V was shortened by 1 base and J by 4 bases, with 13 bases between the two germline ends. The CDR3 spells CAWSDGGRGYGYTF. CDR3 nucleotide sequence: TGTGCCTGGAGTGACGGGGGGCGCGGCTATGGCTACACCTTC. Drawing the rest from reference TRBV30 and TRBJ1-2, the complete variable domain is SQTIHQWPATLVQPVGSPLSLECTVEGTSNPNLYWYRQAAGRGLQLLFYSVGIGQISSEVPQNLSASRPQDRQFILSSKKLLLSDSGFYLCAWSDGGRGYGYTFGSGTRLTVV.

V and J are TRBV5-1 and TRBJ1-1, with TRBD1 matching 9 bases. This CDR3 is built from 13 residues. The V gene end was trimmed by 5 bases and the J gene end by 3 bases; junction bases not matched to a gene: 2. The V gene's germline CDR1 is SGHRS and CDR2 YFSETQ. The DNA for the CDR3 is TGCGCCAGCAGACAGGGGGCCGACACTGAAGCTTTCTTT. Translated, it gives CASRQGADTEAFF.

This clonotype was seen more than once but under ten times. V is TRBV10-3 and J is TRBJ2-7; 15 nucleotides align to TRBD2. The CDR3 contains 16 residues. Germline V gene lookup returns CDR1 ENHRY and CDR2 SYGVKD. V shed 7 bases, J shed 1 base, and the junction held 5 bases outside the gene matches. The CDR3 here is CAITNGTSGRSYEQYF. Here the CDR3 DNA reads TGTGCCATCACTAATGGGACTAGCGGGAGGTCCTACGAGCAGTACTTC.

This clonotype was recorded a few times. V and J are TRBV5-1 and TRBJ2-7; 7 positions match TRBD2. This CDR3 spans 15 amino acids. V dropped 3 bases and J dropped 2; count of bases not matched to a gene: 8. Germline CDR1 reads SGHRS; CDR2 reads YFSETQ. The CDR3 loop reads CASSYGGTGTYEQYF. DNA of the CDR3: TGCGCCAGCAGCTACGGGGGGACGGGGACCTACGAGCAGTACTTC.

The chain recombines TRBV6-1 with TRBJ2-3; possibly TRBD1 for D (5 bases). The CDR3 has 13 residues. Germline CDR1 reads MNHNS; CDR2 reads SASEGT. Trimming took 3 bases from V and 4 from J, leaving 8 bases between them. CDR3 nucleotides: TGTGCCAGCAGTGAGACAGTAGCAGATACGCAGTATTTT. Protein product: CASSETVADTQYF.

This clonotype was recorded a few times. This rearrangement joins TRBV5-1 to TRBJ2-7, with unresolved D. This CDR3 spans 15 amino acids. The germline V gene has CDR1 SGHRS and CDR2 YFSETQ. V shed 0 bases and J shed 7 bases, with 17 bases lying between them. CDR3 protein: CASSLAIPSLGEQYF. For the CDR3, the DNA is TGCGCCAGCAGCTTGGCTATTCCTAGTCTCGGAGAGCAGTACTTC. The whole variable domain, filled in from reference TRBV5-1 and TRBJ2-7, reads KAGVTQTPRYLIKTRGQQVTLSCSPISGHRSVSWYQQTPGQGLQFLFEYFSETQRNKGNFPGRFSGRQFSNSRSEMNVSTLELGDSALYLCASSLAIPSLGEQYFGPGTRLTVT.

The chain carries TRBV7-2 and TRBJ1-1; unclear D gene. Looked up from germline, CDR1 is SGHTA and CDR2 is FQGNSA. The CDR3 totals 15 residues. Trimming took off 2 bases at V and 0 bases at J, with 10 bases between the two ends. This CDR3 reads CASSLSSAMNTEAFF. For the CDR3, the DNA is TGTGCCAGCAGCTTATCATCAGCCATGAACACTGAAGCTTTCTTT.

The chain couples TRBV5-4 to TRBJ2-1; D gene unclear. Germline V gives CDR1 SGHNT, CDR2 YYREEE (reference sequence). V dropped 3 bases and J dropped 0 bases, with 7 bases sitting between them. The CDR3 covers 14 residues. CDR3 bases: TGTGCCAGCAGCTACAGCAGCTCCTACAATGAGCAGTTCTTC. Translating it yields CASSYSSSYNEQFF. The complete variable domain, with remaining parts taken from reference TRBV5-4 and TRBJ2-1, reads ETGVTQSPTHLIKTRGQQVTLRCSSQSGHNTVSWYQQALGQGPQFIFQYYREEENGRGNFPPRFSGLQFPNYSSELNVNALELDDSALYLCASSYSSSYNEQFFGPGTRLTVL.

This clonotype occurred a few times. This chain links TRBV12-3 or TRBV12-4 with TRBJ2-1; 7 bases match TRBD2. CDR3 size: 15 residues. Trimming cost V 1 base and J 6 bases; bases outside gene matches: 6. Here the CDR3 DNA reads TGTGCCAGCAGTTTAGGGGCGGGGGTCAGCAATGAGCAGTTCTTC. It is translated as CASSLGAGVSNEQFF.